These 25 T cell receptor beta chains came from one sample sequenced in a study of T cell responses to AZD1222 COVID-19 vaccine. Libraries were prepared by immunoSEQ multiplex PCR; TCRdb keeps only in-frame clonotypes and omits some of them. The repertoire consists of about 80,000 clones, with less than 95% occurring once and the leading ten covering approximately 8%. The source was peripheral blood, collected 28 days after the second AZD1222 dose. The receptors come from an adult who received the AZD1222 COVID-19 vaccine.

V gene TRBV30 combines with J gene TRBJ1-1, with D uncertain. V lost 0 bases and J 2 bases, leaving 7 bases between the germline ends. Per the germline V gene, CDR1 is GTSNPN and CDR2 is SVGIG (reference sequence). The CDR3 runs 13 residues. As DNA, the CDR3 is TGTGCCTGGAGTGTAAACACTAACACTGAAGCTTTCTTT. This sequence encodes CAWSVNTNTEAFF.

V gene TRBV19 combines with J gene TRBJ1-6; D unclear. V lost 0 bases and J 9 bases, leaving 18 bases between the germline ends. The CDR3 has 17 amino acids. In germline, CDR1 is LNHDA, CDR2 SQIVND (reference sequence). As DNA, the CDR3 is TGTGCCAGTAGTATAGACGTCGCGGCAGGTGGAAGTTCACCCCTCCACTTT. It yields the protein CASSIDVAAGGSSPLHF.

The chain links TRBV28 to TRBJ2-6, with D hard to call. V gave up 6 bases and J gave up 1 base, with 4 bases separating them. The CDR3 extends over 13 amino acids. Germline V gene lookup returns CDR1 MDHEN and CDR2 SYDVKM. CDR3 protein: CASSQSGANVLTF. CDR3 sequence (DNA): TGTGCCAGCAGCCAATCTGGGGCCAACGTCCTGACTTTC.

CDR3: CASSQDARQLYNEQFF. The CDR3 region has the DNA TGTGCCAGCAGCCAAGATGCCCGGCAGCTCTACAATGAGCAGTTCTTC. The V gene is TRBV4-2, the J gene TRBJ2-1; D not certain. Between the trimmed V and J ends, which lost 0 bases and 3 bases, there was a span of 12 bases. The CDR3 covers 16 residues. Germline V gene sequence: CDR1 LGHNA, CDR2 YNFKEQ.

The chain combines TRBV7-2 with TRBJ2-3; 11 bases fit TRBD2. The CDR3 is made up of 18 amino acids. Trimming cost V 5 bases and J 2 bases; bases outside gene matches: 12. Germline assignment: CDR1 SGHTA and CDR2 FQGNSA. The CDR3: CASSPHMTSGAYTDTQYF. CDR3 sequence (DNA): TGTGCCAGCAGCCCCCACATGACTAGCGGGGCTTACACAGATACGCAGTATTTT.

This sequence joins TRBV2 and TRBJ1-2, with TRBD1 as a possible D gene (6 bases). The CDR3 runs to 14 residues. Germline V gene data show CDR1 as SNHLY and CDR2 as FYNNEI. V was pared by 1 base and J by 7 bases, with 13 bases between. The CDR3 nucleotides are TGTGCCAGCAGTGAAGACGGGGGGGCGGGTGGCTACACCTTC. This gives the protein CASSEDGGAGGYTF.

The genes are TRBV30 and TRBJ2-7, with 7 bases fitting TRBD1. Trimming cost V 3 bases and J 6 bases; bases outside gene matches: 8. The CDR3 spans 13 residues. Germline assignment: CDR1 GTSNPN and CDR2 SVGIG (reference sequence). The CDR3 loop is CAWRVLGGTEQYF. CDR3 in DNA: TGTGCCTGGAGGGTTTTAGGGGGCACCGAGCAGTACTTC.

The V gene is TRBV5-3, the J gene TRBJ1-2, with 8 positions matching TRBD1. TRBV5-3 is classed as an ORF, of uncertain function. The CDR3 spans 13 residues. V gave up 6 bases and J gave up 4 bases; unmatched junction bases: 5. The DNA for the CDR3 is TGTGCCAGAAAGGACAGGGACCCCTATGGCTACACCTTC. Residues: CARKDRDPYGYTF.

The chain joins TRBV30 to TRBJ1-6, with unresolved D. With 2 bases removed from V and 6 bases from J, the gap between germline ends came to 14 bases. The CDR3 runs to 15 residues. Looked up from germline, CDR1 is GTSNPN and CDR2 is SVGIG (reference sequence). CDR3 in amino acids: CAWSIRSTFNSPLHF. For the CDR3, the DNA is TGTGCCTGGAGTATCCGGAGTACCTTTAATTCACCCCTCCACTTT.

The genes are TRBV2 and TRBJ2-2, with 14 bases lining up with TRBD2. CDR3 size: 19 residues. With 7 bases clipped from V and 6 bases from J, the junction kept 16 bases outside the gene matches. Germline V gene sequence: CDR1 SNHLY, CDR2 FYNNEI. The CDR3 sequence: CASTLRGTSGSGAAGELFF. The CDR3 DNA reads TGTGCCAGCACCCTCCGCGGGACTAGCGGGAGTGGGGCCGCCGGGGAGCTGTTTTTT.

The chain is built from TRBV7-9 and TRBJ1-5; perhaps TRBD1 as D (6 bases). V shed 5 bases and J shed 7 bases, with 12 bases lying between them. In germline, CDR1 is SEHNR, CDR2 FQNEAQ (reference sequence). This CDR3 has 13 amino acids. CDR3 sequence (DNA): TGTGCCAGCAGCCGTACGGGGGCCCAGCCCCAGCATTTT. Amino acids: CASSRTGAQPQHF.

The J gene is TRBJ1-2, the V gene TRBV12-3 or TRBV12-4; D is unclear. The CDR3 is made up of 13 amino acids. V lost 3 bases, J lost 7 bases, and 12 bases lay in between. The CDR3 is CASSFYGESGYTF. CDR3 DNA: TGTGCCAGCAGTTTTTATGGGGAGTCTGGCTACACCTTC.

The J gene is TRBJ2-1, the V gene TRBV6-6; 8 bases map to TRBD2. Unmatched junction bases numbered 2, after V lost 4 bases and J lost 0 bases. The CDR3 has 15 amino acids. Germline V gives CDR1 MNHNY, CDR2 SVGAGI (reference sequence). For the CDR3, the DNA is TGTGCCAGCAGTTGGGCGGGAGGCTCCTACAATGAGCAGTTCTTC. This codes for CASSWAGGSYNEQFF.

This chain joins TRBV30 and TRBJ2-5; tentatively, D is TRBD1 or TRBD2 (6 bases each). From germline, CDR1 is GTSNPN and CDR2 SVGIG (reference sequence). V lost 2 bases and J 4 bases, leaving 11 bases between the germline ends. The CDR3 has 13 residues. The CDR3 spells CAWSPGAAETQYF. CDR3 in DNA: TGTGCCTGGAGTCCGGGGGCCGCAGAGACCCAGTACTTC.

The DNA of the CDR3 is TGTGCCAGCAGTTTCTGGGCAGGGTCTAATGAAAAACTGTTTTTT. Translating gives CASSFWAGSNEKLFF. This chain joins TRBV28 and TRBJ1-4; D is perhaps TRBD1 (5 bases). The length of the CDR3 is 15 residues. Germline V gene lookup returns CDR1 MDHEN and CDR2 SYDVKM. The V and J ends lost 3 bases and 3 bases respectively, with 11 bases between them.

The table lists this clone with a count of one. The chain joins TRBV6-1 to TRBJ1-3; D gene unclear. Trimming removed 2 bases at V and 0 bases at J, with 11 bases between. CDR3 length equals 16 residues. Germline V lookup: CDR1 MNHNS, CDR2 SASEGT. The CDR3 loop reads CASSELLQSSGNTIYF. The CDR3 DNA follows: TGTGCCAGCAGTGAATTACTACAGAGCTCTGGAAACACCATATATTTT.

This clone was detected only once. The chain carries TRBV7-8 and TRBJ2-7, with TRBD2 identical over 8 bases. The CDR3 length is 14 residues. The V segment lost 5 bases and the J segment 4 bases; nucleotides outside the gene matches: 7. The germline CDR1 and CDR2 sequences are SGHVS and FQNEAQ. The CDR3 coding sequence is TGTGCCAGCAGCCCGGGACTAGGTTGGTACGAGCAGTACTTC. The encoded protein is CASSPGLGWYEQYF.

This rearrangement joins TRBV7-9 to TRBJ2-7, with 14 bases matching TRBD2. This CDR3 region has 14 residues. The germline V gene encodes CDR1 SEHNR and CDR2 FQNEAQ (reference sequence). V gave up 5 bases and J gave up 7 bases; unmatched junction bases: 4. CDR3: CASSRRTSGREQYF. The CDR3 coding sequence is TGTGCCAGCAGCCGTCGGACTAGCGGGAGGGAGCAGTACTTC. Combining the CDR3 with reference TRBV7-9 and TRBJ2-7 gives the whole variable domain DTGVSQNPRHKITKRGQNVTFRCDPISEHNRLYWYRQTLGQGPEFLTYFQNEAQLEKSRLLSDRFSAERPKGSFSTLEIQRTEQGDSAMYLCASSRRTSGREQYFGPGTRLTVT.

The rearrangement links TRBV2 to TRBJ2-7; D remains unclear. Deletions cut 6 bases from V and 3 bases from J, with 3 bases between. Germline lookup yields CDR1 SNHLY and CDR2 FYNNEI. This CDR3 comprises 10 residues. CDR3 residues: CASRVYEQYF. The CDR3 region has the DNA TGTGCCAGCAGGGTCTACGAGCAGTACTTC. The variable domain in full, with the rest retrieved from reference TRBV2 and TRBJ2-7, is EPEVTQTPSHQVTQMGQEVILRCVPISNHLYFYWYRQILGQKVEFLVSFYNNEISEKSEIFDDQFSVERPDGSNFTLKIRSTKLEDSAMYFCASRVYEQYFGPGTRLTVT.

This clone was detected only once. The gene calls are TRBV9 and TRBJ2-3; D gene ambiguous. The CDR3 is made up of 15 amino acids. V dropped 7 bases and J dropped 6 bases, with 21 bases sitting between them. The V gene's germline CDR1 is SGDLS and CDR2 YYNGEE. The DNA for the CDR3 is TGTGCCAGCGGGCCCTCTAGTCCCCATCAGGATACGCAGTATTTT. It specifies CASGPSSPHQDTQYF.

The chain recombines TRBV28 with TRBJ1-1; D is unresolved. The V gene's germline CDR1 is MDHEN and CDR2 SYDVKM. This CDR3 is 12 amino acids long. V dropped 6 bases and J dropped 7 bases, with 12 bases sitting between them. This CDR3 reads CASRLKVGEAFF. In DNA form, the CDR3 reads TGTGCCAGCAGACTGAAGGTGGGTGAAGCTTTCTTT.

This clone was seen a single time. Distinct nucleotide sequences in the sample also encode this CDR3. The chain is built from TRBV28 and TRBJ1-5; D may be TRBD1 (5 bases). Germline lookup yields CDR1 MDHEN and CDR2 SYDVKM. The CDR3 spans 13 residues. Deletions cut 4 bases from V and 5 bases from J, with 9 bases between. The CDR3 loop reads CASSSRGDQPQHF. The DNA for the CDR3 is TGTGCCAGCAGTTCAAGGGGCGATCAGCCCCAGCATTTT.

The genes are TRBV30 and TRBJ1-1; D perhaps matches TRBD1 (5 bases). V was shortened by 4 bases and J by 0 bases, with 9 bases between the two germline ends. The CDR3 runs 13 residues. The germline gives CDR1 GTSNPN, CDR2 SVGIG (reference sequence). The CDR3 here is CAWMFRVNTEAFF. CDR3 in DNA: TGTGCCTGGATGTTCAGGGTGAACACTGAAGCTTTCTTT. Full variable domain (rest looked up from reference TRBV30 and TRBJ1-1): SQTIHQWPATLVQPVGSPLSLECTVEGTSNPNLYWYRQAAGRGLQLLFYSVGIGQISSEVPQNLSASRPQDRQFILSSKKLLLSDSGFYLCAWMFRVNTEAFFGQGTRLTVV.

This CDR3 reads CASSLDTLYEQYF. The CDR3 DNA is TGCGCCAGCAGCCTGGACACGCTGTACGAGCAGTACTTC. The J gene is TRBJ2-7, the V gene TRBV5-1; D may be TRBD1 (5 bases). V lost 4 bases to trimming and J lost 4 bases, with 12 bases between them. CDR1 is SGHRS and CDR2 is YFSETQ in the germline V gene. The CDR3 is 13 residues long.

The rearrangement joins TRBV7-9 to TRBJ2-7, with D unresolved. This CDR3 is built from 13 residues. V was clipped by 1 base and J by 6 bases, with 10 bases between them. Germline V gene data show CDR1 as SEHNR and CDR2 as FQNEAQ (reference sequence). The DNA for the CDR3 is TGTGCCAGCAGCTTAGGGTCAGTAGGCGAGCAGTACTTC. Translating it yields CASSLGSVGEQYF. Together with reference TRBV7-9 and TRBJ2-7, the CDR3 gives the full variable domain: DTGVSQNPRHKITKRGQNVTFRCDPISEHNRLYWYRQTLGQGPEFLTYFQNEAQLEKSRLLSDRFSAERPKGSFSTLEIQRTEQGDSAMYLCASSLGSVGEQYFGPGTRLTVT.